Following are 12 T cell receptor beta chains from one sample sequenced in a study of blood T cell repertoires in COVID-19. Generated by immunoSEQ multiplex PCR, the TCRdb table keeps only in-frame clones and is missing some. The sample includes tens of thousands of clones, approximately 92% of them seen just once. What was sequenced was peripheral blood. The origin of the receptors is a woman of 80 years or more with active COVID-19.

The chain links TRBV2 to TRBJ2-1; 9 bases agree with TRBD1. This CDR3 comprises 15 residues. CDR1 and CDR2 from the germline V gene are SNHLY and FYNNEI. With 7 bases clipped from V and 5 bases from J, the junction kept 9 bases outside the gene matches. The CDR3 DNA sequence: TGTGCCAGCACAATGGGGACAGGGCCGAACAATGAGCAGTTCTTC. It specifies CASTMGTGPNNEQFF.

The chain joins TRBV7-2 to TRBJ2-2; 7 bases are a match to TRBD2. J was trimmed by 5 bases and V by 8 bases; bases with no gene match: 5. The CDR3 is made up of 13 amino acids. The germline CDR1 and CDR2 sequences are SGHTA and FQGNSA. CDR3 DNA: TGTGCCAGCGGGAGGGGTTGGACCGGGGAGCTGTTTTTT. Protein sequence: CASGRGWTGELFF.

The chain employs TRBV4-2 and TRBJ2-7; 8 nucleotides line up with TRBD1. The CDR3 is made up of 17 amino acids. Trimming at V came to 1 base and at J to 3 bases, leaving 11 bases not matched to a gene. Germline values: CDR1 LGHNA, CDR2 YNFKEQ. In nucleotides, the CDR3 is TGTGCCAGCAGCCAAGCTGGGACAGGAGGCCTATTCTACGAGCAGTACTTC. Its protein product is CASSQAGTGGLFYEQYF.

The rearrangement links TRBV3-1 (or the pseudogene TRBV3-2) to TRBJ2-7; 12 nucleotides agree with TRBD2. V lost 6 bases, J lost 7 bases, and 10 bases stayed unmatched. Germline loops: CDR1 LGHDT, CDR2 YNNKEL (reference sequence). The CDR3 runs 15 residues. In DNA form, the CDR3 reads TGTGCCAGCAGTCCCCGGACTAGCGGGACGAGGGAGCAGTACTTC. As protein: CASSPRTSGTREQYF.

The genes are TRBV5-1 and TRBJ2-3; D is possibly TRBD1 (6 bases). Trimming removed 0 bases at V and 5 bases at J, with 7 bases between. CDR1 SGHRS and CDR2 YFSETQ come from the germline V gene. The CDR3 has 13 residues. For the CDR3, the DNA is TGCGCCAGCAGCTTGGAAGGGGGAGATACGCAGTATTTT. This encodes CASSLEGGDTQYF.

The chain uses TRBV15 and TRBJ1-2; D might be TRBD1 (6 bases). Between the trimmed V and J ends, which lost 4 bases and 3 bases, there was a span of 6 bases. The CDR3 has 12 residues. Germline lookup yields CDR1 LNHNV and CDR2 YYDKDF (reference sequence). CDR3 in DNA: TGTGCCACCAGCAAGGGGGACTATGGCTACACCTTC. This translates into CATSKGDYGYTF.

This rearrangement joins TRBV7-3 to TRBJ2-1, with 12 bases aligning to TRBD2. Germline trimming cut 1 base from V and 10 bases from J; bases unmatched to any gene: 8. Germline lookup yields CDR1 SGHTA and CDR2 FQGTGA. The CDR3 runs 16 residues. The CDR3 DNA sequence: TGTGCCAGCAGCTTAAAGCGGACTAGCGGGAAGCAGGAGCAGTTCTTC. This sequence encodes CASSLKRTSGKQEQFF.

In its sample, this clone was seen a few times. The chain joins TRBV4-3 to TRBJ2-1; 12 nucleotides match TRBD2. CDR1 is LGHNA and CDR2 is YSLEER in the germline V gene. V lost 2 bases to trimming and J lost 1 base; unmatched junction nucleotides: 3. The length of the CDR3 is 17 residues. For the CDR3, the DNA is TGCGCCAGCAGCCAAACTAGCGGGAGGCGGTCCTACAATGAGCAGTTCTTC. It encodes CASSQTSGRRSYNEQFF.

The V gene is TRBV27, the J gene TRBJ1-2; 12 bases match TRBD1. The V gene's germline CDR1 is MNHEY and CDR2 SMNVEV (reference sequence). V trimming: 4 bases; J trimming: 6 bases; junction bases outside the gene matches: 6. This CDR3 is built from 15 residues. The CDR3 reads CASSSRDRGRHGYTF. The CDR3 DNA reads as TGTGCCAGCAGTTCCCGGGACAGGGGGCGACATGGCTACACCTTC.

This clone was recorded only once. This chain connects TRBV7-2 to TRBJ2-5; TRBD2 matches 7 bases. Germline trimming cut 5 bases from V and 2 bases from J; bases unmatched to any gene: 11. CDR1 is SGHTA, CDR2 FQGNSA, per germline. The CDR3 length is 16 residues. In DNA form, the CDR3 reads TGTGCCAGCAGCAGGGAGGGAACGGTGCCTCAAGAGACCCAGTACTTC. It yields the protein CASSREGTVPQETQYF.

The chain is built from TRBV18 and TRBJ2-3; TRBD1 matches 7 bases. This CDR3 is built from 19 residues. With V trimmed by 0 bases and J by 1 base, 13 bases remained unmatched. From germline, CDR1 is KGHSH and CDR2 LQKENI. CDR3 in DNA: TGTGCCAGCTCACCACCGAGGGACAGCAAAAGTATTGGCACAGATACGCAGTATTTT. It translates to CASSPPRDSKSIGTDTQYF.

CDR3 loop: CASSSHQAPYSNQPQHF. As DNA, the CDR3 is TGTGCCAGTAGTTCCCACCAGGCTCCATATAGCAATCAGCCCCAGCATTTT. The J gene is TRBJ1-5, the V gene TRBV19; D call uncertain. This CDR3 has 17 residues. V lost 5 bases, J lost 0 bases, and 17 bases lay in between. Germline V lookup: CDR1 LNHDA, CDR2 SQIVND (reference sequence).